This TCR beta chain came from a study of T cell responses to AZD1222 COVID-19 vaccine. Study-wide findings and caveats: There were mostly white British donors and more females than males, and clonal diversity was possibly underestimated.

Libraries were prepared by immunoSEQ multiplex PCR; TCRdb keeps only in-frame clonotypes and omits some of them. The data contain fewer than 150,000 clones, around 82% of them singletons. To note about this clone: Its specificity is unknown.

The sequenced sample was peripheral blood, obtained on day 0 of AZD1222 vaccination. This TCR was recovered from an adult in good health.

The CDR3 loop is CASSYLSTTVGSPLHF. CDR3 in DNA: TGTGCCAGCAGTTACCTATCGACTACCGTTGGATCACCCCTCCACTTT. This chain uses TRBV6-5 with TRBJ1-6; no definite D call. The CDR3 is 16 residues long. The V end was cut by 2 bases, the J end by 10 bases, with 18 bases between. The V gene's germline CDR1 is MNHEY and CDR2 SVGAGI.